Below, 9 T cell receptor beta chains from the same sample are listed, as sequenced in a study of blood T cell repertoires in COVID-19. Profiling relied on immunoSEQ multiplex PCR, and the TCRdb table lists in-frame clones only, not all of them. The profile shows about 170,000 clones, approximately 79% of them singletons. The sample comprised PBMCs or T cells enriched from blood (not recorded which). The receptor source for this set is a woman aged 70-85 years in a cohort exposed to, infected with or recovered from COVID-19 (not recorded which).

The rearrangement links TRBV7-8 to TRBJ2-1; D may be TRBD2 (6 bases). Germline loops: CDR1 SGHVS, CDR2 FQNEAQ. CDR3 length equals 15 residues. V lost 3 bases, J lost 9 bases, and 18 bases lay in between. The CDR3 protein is CASSLRDPHTGEQFF. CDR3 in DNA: TGTGCCAGCAGCTTGCGGGACCCCCACACCGGTGAGCAGTTCTTC.

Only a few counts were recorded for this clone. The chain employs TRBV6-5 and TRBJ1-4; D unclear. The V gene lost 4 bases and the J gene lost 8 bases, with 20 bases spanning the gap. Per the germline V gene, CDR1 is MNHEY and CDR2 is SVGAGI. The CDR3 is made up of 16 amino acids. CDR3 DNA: TGTGCCAGCAGTTCAGCAAAGGGAGGGTTCAACGAAAAACTGTTTTTT. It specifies CASSSAKGGFNEKLFF.

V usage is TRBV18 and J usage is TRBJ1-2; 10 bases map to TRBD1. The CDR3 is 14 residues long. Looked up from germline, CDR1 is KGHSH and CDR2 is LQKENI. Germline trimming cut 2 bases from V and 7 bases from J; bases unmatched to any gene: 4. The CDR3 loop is CASSPEGQGTGYTF. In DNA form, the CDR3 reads TGTGCCAGCTCACCAGAGGGACAGGGGACTGGCTACACCTTC.

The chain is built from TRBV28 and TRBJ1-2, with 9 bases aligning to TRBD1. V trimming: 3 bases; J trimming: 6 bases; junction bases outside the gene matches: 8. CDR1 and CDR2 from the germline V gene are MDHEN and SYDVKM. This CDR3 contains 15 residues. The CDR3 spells CASSFGGQGGNGYTF. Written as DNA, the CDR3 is TGTGCCAGCAGTTTCGGGGGACAGGGTGGGAATGGCTACACCTTC.

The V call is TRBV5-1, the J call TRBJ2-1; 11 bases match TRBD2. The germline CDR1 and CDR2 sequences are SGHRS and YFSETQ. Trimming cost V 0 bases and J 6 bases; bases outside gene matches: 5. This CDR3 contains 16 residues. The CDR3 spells CASSLALGLAANEQFF. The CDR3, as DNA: TGCGCCAGCAGCTTGGCTTTGGGACTAGCGGCCAATGAGCAGTTCTTC.

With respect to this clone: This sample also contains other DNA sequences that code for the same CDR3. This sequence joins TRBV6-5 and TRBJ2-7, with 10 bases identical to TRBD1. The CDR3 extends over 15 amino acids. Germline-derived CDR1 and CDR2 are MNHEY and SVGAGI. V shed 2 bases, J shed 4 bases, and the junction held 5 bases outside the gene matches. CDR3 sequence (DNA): TGTGCCAGCAGTTACGCCGGGACAGGGGCGTACGAGCAGTACTTC. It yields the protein CASSYAGTGAYEQYF.

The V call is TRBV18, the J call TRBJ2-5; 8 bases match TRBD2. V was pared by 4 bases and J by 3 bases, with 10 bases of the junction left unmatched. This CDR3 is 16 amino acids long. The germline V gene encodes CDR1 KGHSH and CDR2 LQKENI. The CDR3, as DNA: TGTGCCAGCTCACTTTTCGGACTAGCCGACGAAGAGACCCAGTACTTC. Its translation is CASSLFGLADEETQYF.

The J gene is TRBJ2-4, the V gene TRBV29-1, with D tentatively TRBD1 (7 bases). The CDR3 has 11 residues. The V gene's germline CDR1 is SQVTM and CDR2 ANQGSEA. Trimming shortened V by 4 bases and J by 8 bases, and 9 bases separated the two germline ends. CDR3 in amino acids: CSVARGDIQYF. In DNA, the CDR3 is TGCAGCGTTGCCAGGGGGGACATTCAGTACTTC.

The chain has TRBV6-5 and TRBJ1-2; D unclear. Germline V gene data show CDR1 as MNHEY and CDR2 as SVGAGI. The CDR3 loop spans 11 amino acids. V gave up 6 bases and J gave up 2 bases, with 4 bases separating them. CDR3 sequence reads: CASSGNYGYTF. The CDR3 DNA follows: TGTGCCAGCAGCGGGAACTATGGCTACACCTTC.